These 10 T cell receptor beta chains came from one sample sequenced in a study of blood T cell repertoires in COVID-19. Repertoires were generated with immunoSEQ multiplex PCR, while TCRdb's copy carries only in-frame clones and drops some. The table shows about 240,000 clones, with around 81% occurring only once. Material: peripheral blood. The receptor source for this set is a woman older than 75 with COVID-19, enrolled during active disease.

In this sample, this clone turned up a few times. For the CDR3, the DNA is TGTGCCAGCAGTGATCCACAGGGGTGGGACATGAACACTGAAGCTTTCTTT. Translating gives CASSDPQGWDMNTEAFF. The chain employs TRBV6-1 and TRBJ1-1; 7 bases fit TRBD1. V shed 3 bases and J 0 bases; nucleotides not matched to a gene: 10. CDR3 length: 17 residues. CDR1 is MNHNS, CDR2 SASEGT, per germline.

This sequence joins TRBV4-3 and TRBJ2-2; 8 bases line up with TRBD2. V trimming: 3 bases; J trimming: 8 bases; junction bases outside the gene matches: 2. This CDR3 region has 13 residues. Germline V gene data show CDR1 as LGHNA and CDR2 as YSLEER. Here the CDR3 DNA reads TGCGCCAGCAGCCACGGGAGGGAAGGGGAGCTGTTTTTT. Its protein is CASSHGREGELFF.

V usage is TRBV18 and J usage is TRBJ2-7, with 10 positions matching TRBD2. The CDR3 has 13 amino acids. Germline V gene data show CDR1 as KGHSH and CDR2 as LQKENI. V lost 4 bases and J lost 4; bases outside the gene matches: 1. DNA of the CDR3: TGTGCCAGCTCACTGGGACTAGCGTACGAGCAGTACTTC. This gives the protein CASSLGLAYEQYF.

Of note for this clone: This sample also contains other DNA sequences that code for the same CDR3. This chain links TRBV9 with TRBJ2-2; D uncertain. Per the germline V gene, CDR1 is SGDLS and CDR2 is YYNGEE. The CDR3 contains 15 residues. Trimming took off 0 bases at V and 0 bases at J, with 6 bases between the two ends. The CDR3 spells CASSVGSPNTGELFF. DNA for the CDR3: TGTGCCAGCAGCGTAGGGAGTCCGAACACCGGGGAGCTGTTTTTT.

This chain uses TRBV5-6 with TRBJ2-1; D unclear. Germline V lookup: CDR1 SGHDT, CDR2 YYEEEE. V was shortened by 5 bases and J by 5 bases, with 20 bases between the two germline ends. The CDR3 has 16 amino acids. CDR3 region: CASSFFHFERNNEQFF. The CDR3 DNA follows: TGTGCCAGCAGTTTTTTTCACTTCGAGAGGAACAATGAGCAGTTCTTC.

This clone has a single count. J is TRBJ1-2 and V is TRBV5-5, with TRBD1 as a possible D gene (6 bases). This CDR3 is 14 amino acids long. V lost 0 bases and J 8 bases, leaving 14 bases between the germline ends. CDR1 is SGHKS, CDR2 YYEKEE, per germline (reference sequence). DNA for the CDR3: TGTGCCAGCAGCTTGGCGATTACAGGGCCCGGCTACACCTTC. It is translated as CASSLAITGPGYTF.

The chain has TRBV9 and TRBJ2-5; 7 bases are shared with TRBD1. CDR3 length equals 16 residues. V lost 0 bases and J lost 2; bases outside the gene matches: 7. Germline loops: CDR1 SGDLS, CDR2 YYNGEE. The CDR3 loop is CASSVATGAGQETQYF. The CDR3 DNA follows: TGTGCCAGCAGCGTAGCTACAGGGGCAGGACAAGAGACCCAGTACTTC.

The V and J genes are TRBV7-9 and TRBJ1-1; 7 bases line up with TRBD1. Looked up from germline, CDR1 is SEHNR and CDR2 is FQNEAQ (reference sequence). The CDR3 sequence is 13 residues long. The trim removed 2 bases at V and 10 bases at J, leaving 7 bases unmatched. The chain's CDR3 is CASSLKGAGGAFF. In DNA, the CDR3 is TGTGCCAGCAGCTTAAAGGGGGCCGGAGGAGCTTTCTTT.

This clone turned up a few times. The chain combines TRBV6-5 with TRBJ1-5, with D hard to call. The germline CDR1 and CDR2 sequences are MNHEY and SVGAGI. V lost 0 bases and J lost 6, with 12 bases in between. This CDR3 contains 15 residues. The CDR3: CASSYSDASGQPQHF. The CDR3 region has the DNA TGTGCCAGCAGTTACTCAGACGCCTCGGGTCAGCCCCAGCATTTT.

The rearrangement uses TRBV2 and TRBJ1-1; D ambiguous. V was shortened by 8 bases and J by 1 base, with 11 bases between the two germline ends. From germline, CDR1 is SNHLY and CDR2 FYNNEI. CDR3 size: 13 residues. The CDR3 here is CASGQLPNTEAFF. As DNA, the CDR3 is TGTGCCAGCGGGCAGCTCCCGAACACTGAAGCTTTCTTT. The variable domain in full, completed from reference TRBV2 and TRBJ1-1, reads EPEVTQTPSHQVTQMGQEVILRCVPISNHLYFYWYRQILGQKVEFLVSFYNNEISEKSEIFDDQFSVERPDGSNFTLKIRSTKLEDSAMYFCASGQLPNTEAFFGQGTRLTVV.